Listed here are 8 T cell receptor beta chains from one sample, sequenced in a study of T cells in Graves' hyperthyroidism and ophthalmopathy. RNA transcripts gave rise to amplified TCR beta CDR3 regions. The TCR CDR3 was amplified in a first-round RT-PCR using the HTBI primer set. TCRdb ran MiXCR on the multiplex PCR reads and lists one entry per CDR3 protein. The table includes about 480,000 distinct CDR3 sequences, about 15% detected once. The sample consisted of blood. The receptors stem from a woman aged 18-29 years with Graves' hyperthyroidism.

This clonotype appeared a single time. V and J are TRBV27 and TRBJ2-1; D unresolved. Germline lookup yields CDR1 MNHEY and CDR2 SMNVEV (reference sequence). Trimming left V 6 bases short and J 5 bases short, with 11 bases between. The CDR3 has 13 residues. In nucleotides, the CDR3 is TGTGCCAGCAGCAGAGTAGAGCACAATGAGCAGTTCTTC. Its protein is CASSRVEHNEQFF.

Ten or more counts support this clonotype. The V call is TRBV18, the J call TRBJ1-6, with a tentative D call TRBD1 (6 bases). The CDR3 totals 16 residues. V was clipped by 3 bases and J by 5 bases, with 14 bases between them. Germline CDR1 KGHSH, CDR2 LQKENI. DNA of the CDR3: TGTGCCAGCTCACCCAGAAGGGGGGTAGATAATTCACCCCTCCACTTT. It encodes CASSPRRGVDNSPLHF.

In this sample, this clonotype turned up many times. The rearrangement joins TRBV7-8 to TRBJ1-2; 10 bases map to TRBD1. CDR3 length equals 15 residues. Trimming took 3 bases from V and 7 from J; bases not matched to a gene: 8. CDR1 and CDR2 (germline): SGHVS, FQNEAQ. The CDR3 sequence: CASSLPGTGAPGYTF. The CDR3 region has the DNA TGTGCCAGCAGCTTGCCCGGGACAGGGGCACCTGGCTACACCTTC. The full variable domain, in which reference TRBV7-8 and TRBJ1-2 provide the parts outside the CDR3, is GAGVSQSPRYKVAKRGQDVALRCDPISGHVSLFWYQQALGQGPEFLTYFQNEAQLDKSGLPSDRFFAERPEGSVSTLKIQRTQQEDSAVYLCASSLPGTGAPGYTFGSGTRLTVV.

This clonotype turned up a few times. This chain links TRBV7-9 with TRBJ2-2; TRBD2 matches at 9 bases. Germline assignment: CDR1 SEHNR and CDR2 FQNEAQ (reference sequence). V shed 5 bases, J shed 2 bases, and the junction held 12 bases outside the gene matches. The CDR3 length is 18 residues. CDR3 nucleotide sequence: TGTGCCAGCAGCGACCCCGGACTAGCGATCTCAAACACCGGGGAGCTGTTTTTT. Residues: CASSDPGLAISNTGELFF.

Written as DNA, the CDR3 is TGTGCCAGTAGGACGACGCCGGGACAGGGTATGGGAACCGGGGAGCTGTTTTTT. This gives the protein CASRTTPGQGMGTGELFF. The chain is built from TRBV19 and TRBJ2-2, with 9 bases matching TRBD1. In germline, CDR1 is LNHDA, CDR2 SQIVND (reference sequence). CDR3 length: 18 residues. Trimming took 6 bases from V and 5 from J; bases not matched to a gene: 16.

This clonotype showed up many times. V is TRBV12-3 or TRBV12-4 and J is TRBJ1-4, with 10 bases matching TRBD1. This CDR3 comprises 18 residues. Unmatched junction bases numbered 7, after V lost 1 base and J lost 2 bases. The CDR3 DNA sequence: TGTGCCAGCAGTTTAGAGCAGGGACAGGGGTGGACTAATGAAAAACTGTTTTTT. This sequence encodes CASSLEQGQGWTNEKLFF.

The chain links TRBV4-1 to TRBJ2-1, with TRBD2 matching 11 bases. Unmatched junction bases numbered 5, after V lost 6 bases and J lost 4 bases. Per the germline V gene, CDR1 is MGHRA and CDR2 is YSYEKL. The CDR3 is 15 residues long. The CDR3 sequence: CASSPGLAEYNEQFF. The CDR3 nucleotides are TGCGCCAGCAGTCCGGGACTAGCGGAATACAATGAGCAGTTCTTC.

Concerning this clonotype itself: A much larger clone is a single base away; this may be a read error. V gene TRBV6-1 combines with J gene TRBJ2-1; D gene uncertain. The CDR3 consists of 16 residues. Looked up from germline, CDR1 is MNHNS and CDR2 is SASEGT. The DNA for the CDR3 is TGTGCCGGCAGTGAAGTGGTGGGAATGGCTTACAATGAGCAGTTCTTC. As protein: CAGSEVVGMAYNEQFF.